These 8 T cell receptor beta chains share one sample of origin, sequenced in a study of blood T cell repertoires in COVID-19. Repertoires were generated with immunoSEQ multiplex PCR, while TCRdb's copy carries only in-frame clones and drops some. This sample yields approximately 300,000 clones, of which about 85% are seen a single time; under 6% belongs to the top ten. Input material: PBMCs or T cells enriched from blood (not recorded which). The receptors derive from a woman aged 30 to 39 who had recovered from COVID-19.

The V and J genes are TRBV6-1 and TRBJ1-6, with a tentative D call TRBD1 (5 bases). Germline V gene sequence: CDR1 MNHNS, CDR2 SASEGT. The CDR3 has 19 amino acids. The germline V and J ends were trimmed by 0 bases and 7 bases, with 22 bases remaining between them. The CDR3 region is CASSEARPKAGTVNSPLHF. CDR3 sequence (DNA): TGTGCCAGCAGTGAAGCGCGTCCCAAAGCGGGGACCGTGAATTCACCCCTCCACTTT.

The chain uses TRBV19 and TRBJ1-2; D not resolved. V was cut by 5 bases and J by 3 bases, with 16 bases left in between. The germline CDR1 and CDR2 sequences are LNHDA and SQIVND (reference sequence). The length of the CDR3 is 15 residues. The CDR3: CASSGRPPGDYGYTF. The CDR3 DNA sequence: TGTGCCAGTAGTGGACGGCCTCCGGGAGACTATGGCTACACCTTC.

The CDR3 protein is CASSPGTGSLNYGYTF. CDR3 nucleotides: TGTGCCAGTAGTCCGGGGACAGGCTCTTTAAACTATGGCTACACCTTC. The rearrangement joins TRBV19 to TRBJ1-2; 8 bases fit TRBD1. The germline gives CDR1 LNHDA, CDR2 SQIVND (reference sequence). V lost 5 bases to trimming and J lost 2 bases; unmatched junction nucleotides: 10. The CDR3 consists of 16 residues.

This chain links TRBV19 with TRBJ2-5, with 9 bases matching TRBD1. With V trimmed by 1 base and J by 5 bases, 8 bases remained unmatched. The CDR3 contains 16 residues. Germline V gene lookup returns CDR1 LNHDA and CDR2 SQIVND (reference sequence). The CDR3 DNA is TGTGCCAGTAGTATAGGTGGGACAGGGAATGTGGAGACCCAGTACTTC. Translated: CASSIGGTGNVETQYF.

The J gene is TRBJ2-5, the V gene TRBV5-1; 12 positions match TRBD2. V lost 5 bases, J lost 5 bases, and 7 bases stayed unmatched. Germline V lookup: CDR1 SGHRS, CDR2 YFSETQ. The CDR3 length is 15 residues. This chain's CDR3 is CASRSGTSGRETQYF. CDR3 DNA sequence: TGCGCCAGCAGGTCTGGGACTAGCGGGCGTGAGACCCAGTACTTC.

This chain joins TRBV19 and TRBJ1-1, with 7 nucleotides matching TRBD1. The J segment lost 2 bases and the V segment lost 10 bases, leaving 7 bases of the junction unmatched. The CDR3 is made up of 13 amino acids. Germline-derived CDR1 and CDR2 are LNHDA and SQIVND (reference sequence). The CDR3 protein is CATATGTNTEAFF. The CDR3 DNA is TGTGCCACCGCGACAGGGACAAACACTGAAGCTTTCTTT. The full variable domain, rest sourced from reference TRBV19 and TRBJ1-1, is DGGITQSPKYLFRKEGQNVTLSCEQNLNHDAMYWYRQDPGQGLRLIYYSQIVNDFQKGDIAEGYSVSREKKESFPLTVTSAQKNPTAFYLCATATGTNTEAFFGQGTRLTVV.

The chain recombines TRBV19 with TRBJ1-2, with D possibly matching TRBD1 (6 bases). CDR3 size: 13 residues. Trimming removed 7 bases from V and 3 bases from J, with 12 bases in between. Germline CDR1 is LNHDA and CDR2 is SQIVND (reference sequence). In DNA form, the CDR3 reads TGTGCCAGTACTACAGGGTGGGACTATGGCTACACCTTC. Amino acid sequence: CASTTGWDYGYTF.

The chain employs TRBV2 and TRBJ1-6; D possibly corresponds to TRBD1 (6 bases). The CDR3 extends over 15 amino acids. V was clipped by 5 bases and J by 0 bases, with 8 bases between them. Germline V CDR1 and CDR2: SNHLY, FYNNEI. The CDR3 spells CASSQDSSYNSPLHF. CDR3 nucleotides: TGTGCCAGCAGTCAGGACAGCTCCTATAATTCACCCCTCCACTTT. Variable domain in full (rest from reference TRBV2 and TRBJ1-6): EPEVTQTPSHQVTQMGQEVILRCVPISNHLYFYWYRQILGQKVEFLVSFYNNEISEKSEIFDDQFSVERPDGSNFTLKIRSTKLEDSAMYFCASSQDSSYNSPLHFGNGTRLTVT.